This is a list of T cell receptor beta chains from one sample in a study of blood T cell repertoires in COVID-19. Sequencing was performed with immunoSEQ multiplex PCR; in TCRdb, only in-frame clones are kept and a portion is missing. The sample includes under 250,000 clones, about 83% of them seen just once. Input material: peripheral blood. The receptors here all came from a man aged 25 to 45 who had recovered from COVID-19. Each CDR3 is given with its conserved first and last residue. A D gene is named only where the DNA matches it firmly.

J | V | D | CDR3
TRBJ1-1 | TRBV18 | - | CASRELRNTEAFF
TRBJ2-1 | TRBV10-3 | TRBD2 | CAIRGTSSNEQFF
TRBJ2-2 | TRBV7-3 | - | CASRRDGNSGELFF
TRBJ2-5 | TRBV6-6 | - | CASSYVRLGQETQYF
TRBJ1-4 | TRBV12-3/TRBV12-4 | - | CASSPYRVEKLFF
TRBJ2-3 | TRBV15 | TRBD2 | CATSESGGSTDTQYF
TRBJ2-7 | TRBV29-1 | TRBD1 | CSVEKTGSYEQYF
TRBJ1-3 | TRBV9 | TRBD1 | CASSATGGSSGNTIYF
TRBJ1-1 | TRBV2 | TRBD1 | CASTQGENTEAFF
TRBJ2-1 | TRBV3-1/TRBV3-2 | TRBD1 | CASSLGTVGEQFF
TRBJ2-1 | TRBV25-1 | TRBD2 | CASSELGGGAEDEQFF
TRBJ2-2 | TRBV19 | - | CASSASRGTGELFF
TRBJ2-1 | TRBV6-4 | TRBD2 | CASSPGLAGMDEQFF
TRBJ1-6 | TRBV28 | - | CASTPEEASSYNSPLHF
TRBJ2-1 | TRBV10-3 | - | CASRDKASLNEQFF
TRBJ1-3 | TRBV5-4 | - | CASSLTGLVGNTIYF
TRBJ1-1 | TRBV9 | - | CASSVGPGPNTEAFF
TRBJ2-1 | TRBV15 | - | CATSRDQGLDEQFF
TRBJ2-1 | TRBV9 | TRBD2 | CASSVWASGGLNNEQFF
TRBJ2-1 | TRBV2 | - | CASSVIWGQEQFF
TRBJ1-2 | TRBV20-1 | - | CSASSGDYGYTF
TRBJ2-2 | TRBV5-1 | - | CASSLASNTGELFF
TRBJ2-1 | TRBV7-3 | - | CASSSTAGTEQFF
TRBJ1-4 | TRBV10-3 | - | CAISMGAQGEKLFF
TRBJ1-1 | TRBV10-2 | - | CASKEGGYTEAFF